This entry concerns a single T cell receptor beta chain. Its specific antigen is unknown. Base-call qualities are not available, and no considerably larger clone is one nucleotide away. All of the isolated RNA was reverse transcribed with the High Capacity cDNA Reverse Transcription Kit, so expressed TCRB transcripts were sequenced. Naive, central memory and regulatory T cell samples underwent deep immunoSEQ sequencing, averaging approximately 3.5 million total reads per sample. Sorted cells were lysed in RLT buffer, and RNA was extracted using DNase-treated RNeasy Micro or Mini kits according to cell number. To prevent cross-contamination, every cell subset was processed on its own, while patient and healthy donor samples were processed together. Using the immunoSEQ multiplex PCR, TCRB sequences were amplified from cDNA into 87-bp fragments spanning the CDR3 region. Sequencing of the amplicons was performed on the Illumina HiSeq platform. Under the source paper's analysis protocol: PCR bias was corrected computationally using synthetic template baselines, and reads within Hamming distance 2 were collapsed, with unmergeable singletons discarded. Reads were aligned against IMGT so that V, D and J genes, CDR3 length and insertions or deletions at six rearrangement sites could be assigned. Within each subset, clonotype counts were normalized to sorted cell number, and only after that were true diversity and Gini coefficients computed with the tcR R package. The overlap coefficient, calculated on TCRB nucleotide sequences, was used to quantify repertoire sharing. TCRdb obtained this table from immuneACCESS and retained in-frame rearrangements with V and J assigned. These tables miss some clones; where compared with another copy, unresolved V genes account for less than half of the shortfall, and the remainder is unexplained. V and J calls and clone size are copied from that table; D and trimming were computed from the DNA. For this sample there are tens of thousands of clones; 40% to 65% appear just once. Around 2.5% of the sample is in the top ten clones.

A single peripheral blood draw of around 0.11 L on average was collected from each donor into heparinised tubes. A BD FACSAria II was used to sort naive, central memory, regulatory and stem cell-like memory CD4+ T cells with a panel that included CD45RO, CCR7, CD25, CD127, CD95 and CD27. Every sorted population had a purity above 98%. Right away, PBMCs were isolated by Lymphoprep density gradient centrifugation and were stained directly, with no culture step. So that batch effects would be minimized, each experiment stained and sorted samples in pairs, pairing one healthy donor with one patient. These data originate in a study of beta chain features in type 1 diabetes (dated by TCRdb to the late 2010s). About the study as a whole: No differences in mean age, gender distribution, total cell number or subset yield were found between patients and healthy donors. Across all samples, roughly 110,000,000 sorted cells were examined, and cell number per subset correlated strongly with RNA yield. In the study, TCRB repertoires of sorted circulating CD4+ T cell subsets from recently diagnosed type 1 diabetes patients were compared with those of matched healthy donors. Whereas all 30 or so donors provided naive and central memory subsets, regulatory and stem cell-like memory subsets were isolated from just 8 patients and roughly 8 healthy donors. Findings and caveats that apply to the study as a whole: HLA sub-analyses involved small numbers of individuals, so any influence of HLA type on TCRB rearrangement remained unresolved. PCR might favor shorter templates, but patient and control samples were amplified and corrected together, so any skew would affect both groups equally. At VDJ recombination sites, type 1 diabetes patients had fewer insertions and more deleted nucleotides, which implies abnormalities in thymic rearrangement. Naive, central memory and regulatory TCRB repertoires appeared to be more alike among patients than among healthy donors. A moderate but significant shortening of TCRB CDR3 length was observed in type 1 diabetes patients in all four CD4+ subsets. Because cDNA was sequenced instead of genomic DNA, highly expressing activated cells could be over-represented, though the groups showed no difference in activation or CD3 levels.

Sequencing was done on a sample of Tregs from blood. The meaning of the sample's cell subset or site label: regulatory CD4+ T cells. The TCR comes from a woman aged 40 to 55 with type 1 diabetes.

The base sequence is TGTGCCAGCAGACCCTCCGGACAGGGGATCTACGAGCAGTACTTC. This encodes CASRPSGQGIYEQYF. The rearrangement combines TRBV6-6 with TRBJ2-7, with 9 bases in between that match TRBD1. The CDR3 spans 15 residues, from the cysteine through the phenylalanine. Only the CDR3 DNA stays, 45 bases, in frame from base 1. CDR1 and CDR2, per the germline V gene (reference sequence), are MNHNY and SVGAGI. V and J are trimmed by 6 bases and 3 bases, and the gene matches miss 9 bases of the junction.